This T cell receptor (beta chain) was recorded in a study of blood T cell repertoires in COVID-19. The repertoire was sequenced with immunoSEQ multiplex PCR; TCRdb's copy has only in-frame clones and lacks some. This table holds about 260,000 clones, more than 70% found once. The sample comprised peripheral blood. The clonotype originates from a woman aged 45-59 years with acute or convalescent COVID-19.

In DNA form, the CDR3 reads TGTGCCAGCAGTTTTTCGACAGGGGGCGCGGATACGCAGTATTTT. This encodes CASSFSTGGADTQYF. This chain uses TRBV6-5 with TRBJ2-3, with TRBD1 identical over 10 bases. Germline lookup yields CDR1 MNHEY and CDR2 SVGAGI. CDR3 length: 15 amino acids. V trimming: 4 bases; J trimming: 6 bases; junction bases outside the gene matches: 7.